The 20 T cell receptor beta chains presented below share a single source sample, sequenced in a study of response to subunit inactivated influenza vaccine. TCRdb reanalysed the RT-PCR reads using MiXCR and keeps one entry per CDR3 protein. The table includes more than 700,000 distinct CDR3 sequences, 21% detected once. Specimen: PBMCs from blood, collected more than 4 days after vaccination. The receptors derive from a man aged 45-65 years who received an inactivated influenza vaccine.

The chain is built from TRBV10-3 and TRBJ2-5; 9 positions match TRBD1. Germline V gene lookup returns CDR1 ENHRY and CDR2 SYGVKD. V lost 6 bases and J lost 5; bases outside the gene matches: 10. This CDR3 contains 15 residues. The CDR3 coding sequence is TGTGCCATCAGGAGGGGGACAGGGCTCGCGGAGACCCAGTACTTC. Protein: CAIRRGTGLAETQYF.

In this sample, this clonotype turned up many times. The rearrangement links TRBV20-1 to TRBJ2-7; D uncertain. Germline CDR1 reads DFQATT; CDR2 reads SNEGSKA (reference sequence). Trimming took 1 base from V and 3 from J, leaving 13 bases between them. This CDR3 region has 14 residues. CDR3 sequence reads: CSARAPTTLYEQYF. The CDR3 DNA reads as TGCAGTGCTAGAGCACCCACTACTCTCTACGAGCAGTACTTC.

The chain combines TRBV7-8 with TRBJ2-6; tentative D call: TRBD1 (6 bases). With 0 bases removed from V and 7 bases from J, the gap between germline ends came to 10 bases. Per germline, CDR1 SGHVS and CDR2 FQNEAQ. The CDR3 covers 15 residues. CDR3: CASSLAQGRANVLTF. CDR3 coding DNA: TGTGCCAGCAGCTTAGCTCAGGGGAGAGCCAACGTCCTGACTTTC.

This clonotype showed up just a few times. The gene calls are TRBV7-2 and TRBJ2-7; D is unresolved. CDR1 and CDR2 from the germline V gene are SGHTA and FQGNSA. V lost 5 bases and J lost 3, with 11 bases in between. CDR3 length: 13 residues. The CDR3 region has the DNA TGTGCCAGCAGCGTAGGACGGAGCTACGAGCAGTACTTC. Protein: CASSVGRSYEQYF.

This clonotype was observed a handful of times. This chain joins TRBV7-2 and TRBJ2-7; 7 bases are a match to TRBD1. The J segment lost 3 bases and the V segment lost 7 bases, leaving 6 bases of the junction unmatched. The V gene's germline CDR1 is SGHTA and CDR2 FQGNSA. This CDR3 region has 13 residues. CDR3 sequence reads: CASTLTGIYEQYF. The CDR3 nucleotides read TGTGCCAGCACCTTGACAGGGATCTACGAGCAGTACTTC.

The table lists this clonotype with a few counts. V and J are TRBV7-2 and TRBJ1-2, with 7 bases that match TRBD1. Trimming took 5 bases from V and 6 from J; bases not matched to a gene: 3. Germline V gene data show CDR1 as SGHTA and CDR2 as FQGNSA. This CDR3 is 12 amino acids long. CDR3 loop: CASSRDSHGYTF. CDR3 nucleotides: TGTGCCAGCAGCCGGGACAGCCATGGCTACACCTTC.

The chain links TRBV4-2 to TRBJ2-2; D is unresolved. Trimming cost V 4 bases and J 1 base, with 10 bases left between them. CDR1 and CDR2 (germline): LGHNA, YNFKEQ. This CDR3 contains 15 residues. CDR3: CASSPDSRNTGELFF. CDR3 coding DNA: TGTGCCAGCAGCCCAGACTCCAGGAACACCGGGGAGCTGTTTTTT.

The J gene is TRBJ2-6, the V gene TRBV20-1, with 12 positions matching TRBD1. Germline V gene data show CDR1 as DFQATT and CDR2 as SNEGSKA (reference sequence). The CDR3 is 17 amino acids. V lost 6 bases, J lost 2 bases, and 8 bases stayed unmatched. The CDR3 sequence: CSALPGQGATGANVLTF. As DNA, the CDR3 is TGCAGTGCATTACCGGGACAGGGGGCGACTGGGGCCAACGTCCTGACTTTC.

The rearrangement joins TRBV13 to TRBJ1-2; the match to TRBD1 covers 10 bases. J was trimmed by 3 bases and V by 1 base; bases with no gene match: 5. CDR3 length: 16 residues. Germline lookup yields CDR1 PRHDT and CDR2 FYEKMQ (reference sequence). The CDR3 sequence: CASSLALGQGDYGYTF. In DNA, the CDR3 is TGTGCCAGCAGCTTAGCCCTCGGACAGGGGGACTATGGCTACACCTTC. The variable domain in full, with the rest retrieved from reference TRBV13 and TRBJ1-2, is AAGVIQSPRHLIKEKRETATLKCYPIPRHDTVYWYQQGPGQDPQFLISFYEKMQSDKGSIPDRFSAQQFSDYHSELNMSSLELGDSALYFCASSLALGQGDYGYTFGSGTRLTVV.

This clonotype has more than one count but fewer than ten. The rearrangement links TRBV11-2 to TRBJ2-1, with 7 bases that match TRBD2. J was trimmed by 0 bases and V by 6 bases; bases with no gene match: 11. Germline values: CDR1 SGHAT, CDR2 FQNNGV. The CDR3 is 17 residues long. The CDR3 sequence is CASSLTSAPHSYNEQFF. DNA for the CDR3: TGTGCCAGCAGTTTAACTAGCGCCCCACACTCCTACAATGAGCAGTTCTTC. Using reference TRBV11-2 and TRBJ2-1 for the parts outside the CDR3, the full variable domain is EAGVAQSPRYKIIEKRQSVAFWCNPISGHATLYWYQQILGQGPKLLIQFQNNGVVDDSQLPKDRFSAERLKGVDSTLKIQPAKLEDSAVYLCASSLTSAPHSYNEQFFGPGTRLTVL.

This clonotype has a handful of counts. The chain recombines TRBV5-1 with TRBJ2-1; 7 bases match TRBD1. Germline assignment: CDR1 SGHRS and CDR2 YFSETQ. Losses at the gene ends were 0 bases for V and 2 bases for J; bases not matched to a gene: 2. The CDR3 totals 15 residues. The CDR3 sequence: CASSLAQGAYNEQFF. CDR3 DNA: TGCGCCAGCAGCTTGGCCCAGGGGGCCTACAATGAGCAGTTCTTC.

This clonotype was detected many times. The chain employs TRBV4-3 and TRBJ2-1, with 13 nucleotides matching TRBD2. This CDR3 is 18 amino acids long. J was trimmed by 9 bases and V by 0 bases; bases with no gene match: 11. Germline loops: CDR1 LGHNA, CDR2 YSLEER. The CDR3 nucleotides read TGCGCCAGCAGCCAAGAAGTGGTAGGGACTAGCGGGAACGGTGAGCAGTTCTTC. The encoded protein is CASSQEVVGTSGNGEQFF.

V usage is TRBV18 and J usage is TRBJ1-1, with D possibly matching TRBD1 (6 bases). V gave up 4 bases and J gave up 3 bases, with 9 bases separating them. Germline V gives CDR1 KGHSH, CDR2 LQKENI. This CDR3 is 13 amino acids long. CDR3 nucleotide sequence: TGTGCCAGCTCACGGGACAAGCACACTGAAGCTTTCTTT. Residues: CASSRDKHTEAFF.

The chain employs TRBV12-3 or TRBV12-4 and TRBJ1-1; D possibly corresponds to TRBD1 (6 bases). The CDR3 extends over 13 amino acids. V dropped 5 bases and J dropped 10 bases, with 17 bases sitting between them. CDR3 sequence: CASSPRAGAGAFF. The CDR3 DNA reads TGTGCCAGCAGTCCGCGGGCGGGGGCTGGAGCTTTCTTT.

The genes are TRBV4-3 and TRBJ1-4, with D tentatively TRBD1 (6 bases). Germline-derived CDR1 and CDR2 are LGHNA and YSLEER. The CDR3 covers 15 residues. The ends were cut back, 0 bases at V and 8 bases at J, with 13 bases in the middle. CDR3 in amino acids: CASSQEQGVWEKLFF. In DNA form, the CDR3 reads TGCGCCAGCAGCCAAGAACAGGGAGTGTGGGAAAAACTGTTTTTT.

This clonotype was seen only a few times. The chain carries TRBV6-2 or TRBV6-3 and TRBJ2-5; TRBD2 matches at 15 bases. Germline values: CDR1 MNHEY, CDR2 SVGEGT. This CDR3 comprises 17 residues. The V segment lost 5 bases and the J segment 4 bases; nucleotides outside the gene matches: 8. The CDR3 bases are TGTGCCAGCAGTCTCCGACGGACTAGCGGGAGGGGAGAGACCCAGTACTTC. Translated, it gives CASSLRRTSGRGETQYF.

The chain is built from TRBV27 and TRBJ2-7; perhaps TRBD2 as D (6 bases). Germline CDR1 is MNHEY and CDR2 is SMNVEV (reference sequence). This CDR3 has 13 residues. The CDR3 is CATSRGYAYEQYF. The CDR3 DNA is TGTGCAACCAGTCGGGGGTATGCCTACGAGCAGTACTTC.

V and J are TRBV10-3 and TRBJ2-2, with D possibly being TRBD1 (5 bases). Germline V lookup: CDR1 ENHRY, CDR2 SYGVKD. V shed 4 bases and J shed 0 bases, with 9 bases lying between them. The CDR3 spans 15 residues. The CDR3 spells CAISAQGSNTGELFF. As DNA, the CDR3 is TGTGCCATCAGTGCCCAGGGCTCGAACACCGGGGAGCTGTTTTTT.

This clonotype was counted a few times. The J gene is TRBJ1-5, the V gene TRBV5-1; D may be TRBD1 (6 bases). Germline loops: CDR1 SGHRS, CDR2 YFSETQ. V was trimmed by 6 bases and J by 3 bases, leaving 13 bases between them. This CDR3 region has 14 residues. CDR3 sequence reads: CASTLDSFNQPQHF. Here the CDR3 DNA reads TGCGCCAGCACCCTGGACAGCTTCAATCAGCCCCAGCATTTT.

There are many counts of this clonotype. The chain uses TRBV12-3 or TRBV12-4 and TRBJ1-3; 7 bases fit TRBD1. CDR3 size: 17 residues. J lost 4 bases, V lost 8 bases, and 17 bases had no gene match. The CDR3 DNA reads as TGTGCCAGCCAAAAAATAAAGACAGGGAACGCCGGAAACACCATATATTTT. Translation: CASQKIKTGNAGNTIYF.